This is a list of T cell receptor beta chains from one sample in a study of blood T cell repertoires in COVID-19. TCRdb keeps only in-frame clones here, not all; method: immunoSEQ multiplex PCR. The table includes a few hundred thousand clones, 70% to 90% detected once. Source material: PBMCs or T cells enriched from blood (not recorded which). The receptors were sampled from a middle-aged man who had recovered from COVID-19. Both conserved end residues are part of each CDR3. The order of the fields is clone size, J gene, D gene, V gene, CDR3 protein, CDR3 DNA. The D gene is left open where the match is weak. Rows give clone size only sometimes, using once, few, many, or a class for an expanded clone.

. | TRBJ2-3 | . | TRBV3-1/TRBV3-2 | CASSQAYTDTQYF | TGTGCCAGCAGCCAAGCGTACACAGATACGCAGTATTTT
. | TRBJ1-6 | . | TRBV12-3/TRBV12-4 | CASSFPFSPLHF | TGTGCCAGCAGTTTTCCATTTTCACCCCTCCACTTT
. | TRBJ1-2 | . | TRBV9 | CASSVVRDTNYGYTF | TGTGCCAGCAGCGTAGTCAGGGACACTAACTATGGCTACACCTTC
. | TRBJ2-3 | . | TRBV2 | CASSTRAADTQYF | TGTGCCAGCAGTACCAGGGCGGCAGATACGCAGTATTTT
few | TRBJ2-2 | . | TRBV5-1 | CASSLGNGGLNTGELFF | TGCGCCAGCAGCTTGGGAAACGGGGGTTTGAACACCGGGGAGCTGTTTTTT
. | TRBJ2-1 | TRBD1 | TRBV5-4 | CASSPGQGRLLEQFF | TGTGCCAGCAGTCCCGGACAGGGTAGACTTCTTGAGCAGTTCTTC
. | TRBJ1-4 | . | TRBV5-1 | CASALNGGVANEKLFF | TGCGCCAGCGCCTTGAATGGAGGGGTTGCTAATGAAAAACTGTTTTTT
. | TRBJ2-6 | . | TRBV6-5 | CASSYFNSGANVLTF | TGTGCCAGCAGTTACTTCAACTCTGGGGCCAACGTCCTGACTTTC
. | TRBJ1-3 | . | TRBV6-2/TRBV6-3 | CASSYNAEGAGNTIYF | TGTGCCAGCAGTTACAACGCCGAAGGAGCCGGAAACACCATATATTTT
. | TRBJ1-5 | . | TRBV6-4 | CASNIQGSYSNQPQHF | TGTGCCAGCAATATACAGGGTTCATATAGCAATCAGCCCCAGCATTTT
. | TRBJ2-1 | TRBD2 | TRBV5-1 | CASSLTSGSNNEQFF | TGCGCCAGCAGCTTGACTAGCGGTAGTAACAATGAGCAGTTCTTC
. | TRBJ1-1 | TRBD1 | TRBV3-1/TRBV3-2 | CASSQGTVQAFF | TGTGCCAGCAGCCAGGGGACAGTACAAGCTTTCTTT
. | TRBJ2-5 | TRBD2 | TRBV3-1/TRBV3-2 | CASSQDGGWETQYF | TGTGCCAGCAGCCAAGACGGGGGGTGGGAGACCCAGTACTTC
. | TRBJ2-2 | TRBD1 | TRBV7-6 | CASSLEHPSGGANTGELFF | TGTGCCAGCAGCCTTGAGCACCCGTCAGGGGGCGCGAACACCGGGGAGCTGTTTTTT
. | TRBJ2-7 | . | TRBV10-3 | CAISESGAAGYEQYF | TGTGCCATCAGTGAGTCGGGCGCCGCGGGCTACGAGCAGTACTTC
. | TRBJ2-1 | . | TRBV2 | CASSDWRNEQFF | TGTGCCAGCAGTGATTGGAGGAATGAGCAGTTCTTC
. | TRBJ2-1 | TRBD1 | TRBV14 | CASSPGQPRVNEQFF | TGTGCCAGCAGCCCGGGACAGCCGAGGGTCAATGAGCAGTTCTTC
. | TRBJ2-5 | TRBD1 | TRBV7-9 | CASSTNDRGILGQETQYF | TGTGCCAGCAGCACTAATGACAGGGGAATTTTAGGGCAAGAGACCCAGTACTTC
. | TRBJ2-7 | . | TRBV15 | CATSLGSSYEQYF | TGTGCCACCAGCCTCGGGAGCTCCTACGAGCAGTACTTC
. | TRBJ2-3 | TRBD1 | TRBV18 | CASSLAGQGTDTQYF | TGTGCCAGCTCACTCGCTGGACAGGGCACAGATACGCAGTATTTT
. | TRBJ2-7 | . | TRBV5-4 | CASSSGVYEQYF | TGTGCCAGCAGTTCAGGGGTCTACGAGCAGTACTTC
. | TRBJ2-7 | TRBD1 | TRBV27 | CASQTGTGPKEQYF | TGTGCCAGCCAAACCGGGACAGGCCCAAAGGAGCAGTACTTC
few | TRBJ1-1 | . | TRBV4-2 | CASSQEGTGAEAFF | TGTGCCAGCAGCCAAGAGGGTACGGGGGCTGAAGCTTTCTTT
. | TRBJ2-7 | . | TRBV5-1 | CASPRTDGRYEQYF | TGCGCTTCTCCCCGGACAGACGGACGATACGAGCAGTACTTC
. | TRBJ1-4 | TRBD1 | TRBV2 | CASSKGQSTTNEKLFF | TGTGCCAGCAGTAAGGGACAGTCCACAACTAATGAAAAACTGTTTTTT
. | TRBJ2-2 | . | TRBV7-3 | CASSLSVHNTGELFF | TGTGCCAGCAGCTTATCGGTTCACAACACCGGGGAGCTGTTTTTT
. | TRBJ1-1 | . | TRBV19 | CASRTPNTEAFF | TGTGCCAGCAGGACACCCAACACTGAAGCTTTCTTT
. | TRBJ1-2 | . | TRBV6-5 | CASSYSPLNYGYTF | TGTGCCAGCAGTTACTCCCCCCTCAACTATGGCTACACCTTC